A single sample is the source of the 20 T cell receptor beta chains below, sequenced in a study of blood T cell repertoires in COVID-19. Only in-frame clones appear in the TCRdb table, and some are missing; sequencing was by immunoSEQ multiplex PCR. Found here are tens of thousands of clones, 70% to 90% of them singletons; the top ten hold approximately 1.2%. The specimen sequenced was peripheral blood. Receptors originate from a woman of 80 years or more with acute or convalescent COVID-19.

The genes are TRBV5-8 and TRBJ1-2; D is unresolved. The CDR3 sequence is 14 residues long. CDR1 and CDR2 (germline): SGHTS, YDEGEE. The ends were cut back, 0 bases at V and 5 bases at J, with 11 bases in the middle. CDR3 coding DNA: TGTGCCAGCAGCTTGGGGAGGGTTAAGTATGGCTACACCTTC. This sequence encodes CASSLGRVKYGYTF.

The V call is TRBV7-3, the J call TRBJ2-7; TRBD2 agrees at 9 bases. The CDR3 consists of 15 residues. The V gene's germline CDR1 is SGHTA and CDR2 FQGTGA. Unmatched junction bases numbered 11, after V lost 5 bases and J lost 6 bases. CDR3: CASSPTGTSLGEQYF. The CDR3 bases are TGTGCCAGCAGCCCAACAGGGACTAGCTTGGGCGAGCAGTACTTC.

The rearrangement joins TRBV4-3 to TRBJ1-2; TRBD1 is a possible D gene (5 bases). Trimming took 0 bases from V and 0 from J, leaving 11 bases between them. Per the germline V gene, CDR1 is LGHNA and CDR2 is YSLEER. The CDR3 loop spans 16 amino acids. CDR3 bases: TGCGCCAGCAGCCAAGATTTGGGGCGGTCTAACTATGGCTACACCTTC. This gives the protein CASSQDLGRSNYGYTF.

The gene calls are TRBV19 and TRBJ2-5; D uncertain. The germline V gene encodes CDR1 LNHDA and CDR2 SQIVND (reference sequence). V was clipped by 5 bases and J by 0 bases, with 10 bases between them. CDR3 length: 14 residues. The chain's CDR3 is CASSFAADQETQYF. The CDR3 DNA is TGTGCCAGTAGTTTCGCGGCGGACCAAGAGACCCAGTACTTC.

The chain uses TRBV5-1 and TRBJ2-5; D ambiguous. The CDR3 is made up of 14 amino acids. V was cut by 2 bases and J by 2 bases, with 10 bases left in between. CDR1 is SGHRS, CDR2 YFSETQ, per germline. CDR3: CASSLDTLQETQYF. CDR3 coding DNA: TGCGCCAGCAGCTTAGACACTCTGCAAGAGACCCAGTACTTC.

The rearrangement links TRBV5-1 to TRBJ2-1; TRBD2 is a possible D gene (7 bases). This CDR3 comprises 14 residues. The germline V and J ends were trimmed by 6 bases and 10 bases, with 20 bases remaining between them. The V gene's germline CDR1 is SGHRS and CDR2 YFSETQ. The CDR3 spells CASIPGAGAEEQFF. DNA of the CDR3: TGCGCCAGCATCCCCGGGGCGGGGGCAGAGGAGCAGTTCTTC.

The chain employs TRBV5-1 and TRBJ1-6; possible D gene TRBD1, 5 bases. Germline CDR1 and CDR2: SGHRS and YFSETQ. The CDR3 runs 16 residues. V lost 4 bases, J lost 4 bases, and 15 bases lay in between. CDR3 DNA sequence: TGCGCCAGCAGCGCAAACCCGACAGCATATAATTCACCCCTCCACTTT. Translated, it gives CASSANPTAYNSPLHF.

The chain has TRBV7-9 and TRBJ1-5; 7 bases are a match to TRBD1. The germline V gene has CDR1 SEHNR and CDR2 FQNEAQ (reference sequence). This CDR3 has 14 residues. V was pared by 6 bases and J by 2 bases, with 4 bases of the junction left unmatched. As DNA, the CDR3 is TGTGCCAGCAGTGCCGGGACAGGCAATCAGCCCCAGCATTTT. Encoded protein: CASSAGTGNQPQHF.

This chain links TRBV5-4 with TRBJ2-2; TRBD2 agrees at 10 bases. CDR3 length: 19 amino acids. Trimming took 4 bases from V and 6 from J; bases not matched to a gene: 18. CDR1 is SGHNT, CDR2 YYREEE, per germline (reference sequence). The CDR3 region has the DNA TGTGCCAGCAGCGGCGGTGGGGCAGCGGGAGGGCCGGGTGCCGGGGAGCTGTTTTTT. Amino acids: CASSGGGAAGGPGAGELFF.

This clone was observed a single time. The V and J genes are TRBV28 and TRBJ2-7; 8 bases fit TRBD2. This CDR3 is 11 amino acids long. Germline assignment: CDR1 MDHEN and CDR2 SYDVKM. Trimming took 7 bases from V and 9 from J; bases not matched to a gene: 5. CDR3 sequence reads: CASTQGLGQYF. The CDR3, as DNA: TGTGCCAGCACACAGGGACTAGGGCAGTACTTC.

The chain joins TRBV7-2 to TRBJ2-7; no definite D call. Deletions cut 5 bases from V and 3 bases from J, with 8 bases between. Germline CDR1 and CDR2: SGHTA and FQGNSA. This CDR3 has 12 residues. The CDR3 DNA follows: TGTGCCAGCAGCCCCCGCGGCTACGAGCAGTACTTC. Translation: CASSPRGYEQYF.

The genes are TRBV6-5 and TRBJ1-1, with D possibly being TRBD1 (5 bases). CDR3 size: 14 residues. Trimming pared 6 bases from V and 0 bases from J, leaving 11 bases between. Germline assignment: CDR1 MNHEY and CDR2 SVGAGI. CDR3 loop: CASRWGVMNTEAFF. Here the CDR3 DNA reads TGTGCCAGCAGGTGGGGGGTAATGAACACTGAAGCTTTCTTT.

J is TRBJ2-4 and V is TRBV10-3; 7 bases agree with TRBD2. Losses at the gene ends were 3 bases for V and 8 bases for J; bases not matched to a gene: 7. CDR1 ENHRY and CDR2 SYGVKD come from the germline V gene. This CDR3 contains 14 residues. The CDR3 spells CAISDGRVADIQYF. The CDR3 region has the DNA TGTGCCATCAGTGATGGGAGGGTTGCGGACATTCAGTACTTC.

The gene calls are TRBV7-2 and TRBJ2-7, with 8 positions matching TRBD1. CDR3 length: 15 amino acids. Germline CDR1 SGHTA, CDR2 FQGNSA. Germline trimming cut 1 base from V and 3 bases from J; bases unmatched to any gene: 5. CDR3 region: CASSLGQGAHYEQYF. As DNA, the CDR3 is TGTGCCAGCAGCTTAGGCCAGGGGGCTCACTACGAGCAGTACTTC. The variable domain in full, with the rest retrieved from reference TRBV7-2 and TRBJ2-7, is GAGVSQSPSNKVTEKGKDVELRCDPISGHTALYWYRQSLGQGLEFLIYFQGNSAPDKSGLPSDRFSAERTGGSVSTLTIQRTQQEDSAVYLCASSLGQGAHYEQYFGPGTRLTVT.

The chain uses TRBV20-1 and TRBJ2-7, with 8 nucleotides matching TRBD2. The CDR3 sequence is 15 residues long. Germline V gives CDR1 DFQATT, CDR2 SNEGSKA (reference sequence). V shed 3 bases, J shed 6 bases, and the junction held 13 bases outside the gene matches. CDR3 nucleotide sequence: TGCAGTGCTAGTGTCCGGCTAGCGGGTTTGCCCGAGCAGTACTTC. It specifies CSASVRLAGLPEQYF.

This clone appeared a few times. The chain links TRBV5-1 to TRBJ1-2; a possible D gene is TRBD1 (5 bases). V lost 4 bases, J lost 5 bases, and 9 bases lay in between. The V gene's germline CDR1 is SGHRS and CDR2 YFSETQ. There are 12 residues in the CDR3. The CDR3 region is CASSETDYGYTF. The CDR3 DNA follows: TGCGCCAGCAGCGAGACAGATTATGGCTACACCTTC.

The chain links TRBV9 to TRBJ1-4, with 7 nucleotides matching TRBD1. The CDR3 contains 16 residues. V trimming: 3 bases; J trimming: 10 bases; junction bases outside the gene matches: 15. The germline CDR1 and CDR2 sequences are SGDLS and YYNGEE. The CDR3 DNA is TGTGCCAGCAGCGCATCCGACAGGGCCGAGTGGGGAAAACTGTTTTTT. Translation gives CASSASDRAEWGKLFF.

J is TRBJ1-1 and V is TRBV28; 10 bases map to TRBD1. V shed 6 bases, J shed 3 bases, and the junction held 1 base outside the gene matches. Germline assignment: CDR1 MDHEN and CDR2 SYDVKM. CDR3 length equals 13 residues. The CDR3 coding sequence is TGTGCCAGCAGCGGACAGGGGGACACTGAAGCTTTCTTT. Translation gives CASSGQGDTEAFF.

This clone was seen a handful of times. V is TRBV5-8 and J is TRBJ1-2, with 7 bases aligning to TRBD1. V was pared by 4 bases and J by 5 bases, with 2 bases of the junction left unmatched. CDR3 length equals 12 residues. Germline CDR1 SGHTS, CDR2 YDEGEE. The CDR3 DNA reads as TGTGCCAGCAGCGAGGGACAGTATGGCTACACCTTC. It translates to CASSEGQYGYTF.

V and J are TRBV6-6 and TRBJ1-2; no reliable D call. Germline assignment: CDR1 MNHNY and CDR2 SVGAGI (reference sequence). The V end lost 5 bases, the J end lost 6 bases, and 19 bases lay between the germline ends. CDR3 length: 15 amino acids. Here the CDR3 reads CASSHITPAADGYTF. The CDR3 DNA follows: TGTGCCAGCAGTCACATTACCCCCGCAGCGGATGGCTACACCTTC.